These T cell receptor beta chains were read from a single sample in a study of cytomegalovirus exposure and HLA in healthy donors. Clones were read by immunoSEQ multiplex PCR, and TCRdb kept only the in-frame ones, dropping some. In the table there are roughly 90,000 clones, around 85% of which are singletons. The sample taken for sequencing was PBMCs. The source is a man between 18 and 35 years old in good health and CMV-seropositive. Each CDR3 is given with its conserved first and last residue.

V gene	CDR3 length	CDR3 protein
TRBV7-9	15	CASSLLTGRDYGYTF
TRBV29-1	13	CNVVGQGSYEQYF
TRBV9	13	CASSVGQQETQYF
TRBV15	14	CATSRVGGGSEQYF
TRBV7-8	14	CASSDDRAREKLFF
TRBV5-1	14	CASSLERGAYEQYF
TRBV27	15	CASSRNSGMGETQYF
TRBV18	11	CASSPHQEQFF
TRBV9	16	CASSPPSRDGPDTQYF
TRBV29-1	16	CSVEIAGTGTGNTIYF
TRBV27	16	CASSFLAGTGANVLTF
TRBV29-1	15	CSVERGAGSYNEQFF
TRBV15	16	CATSRVHRGAVGGYTF
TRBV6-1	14	CASRDRVGINTIYF
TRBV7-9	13	CASSRQGNNEQFF
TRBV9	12	CASSATQETQYF
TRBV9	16	CASSVETSGSTDTQYF
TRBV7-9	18	CASSLGRPGQTLNTEAFF
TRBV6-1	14	CASSASGLYNEQFF
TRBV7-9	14	CASSLTAGSYEQYF
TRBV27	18	CASSFAGTGANYIDVLTF
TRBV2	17	CASSEEGNLGTYEEAFF
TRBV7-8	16	CASSSGTNREGDTQYF
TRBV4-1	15	CASSQDGQGGPEAFF
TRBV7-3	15	CASSLSGESYNEQFF
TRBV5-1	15	CASSLYSGRTDTQYF
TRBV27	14	CASSSTGGSDTQYF
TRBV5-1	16	CASSLGGTRSTDTQYF
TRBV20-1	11	CSAPLRETQYF
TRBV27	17	CASSRDWGTSGGDEQFF
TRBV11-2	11	CASSTGETQYF
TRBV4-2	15	CASSQERDDRGGYTF
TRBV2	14	CASSVVVSYNEQFF
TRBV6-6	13	CASSYSGQETQYF
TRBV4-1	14	CASSHLAGGYEQFF
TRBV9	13	CASSAQGAGEQYF
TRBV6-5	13	CASRPDRDYGYTF
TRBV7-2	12	CASSLAGNTIYF
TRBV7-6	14	CASSLEFGDSSQYF
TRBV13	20	CASSLARLAGGPSGTDTQYF
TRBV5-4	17	CASSSYYTGTGNYGYTF
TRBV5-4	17	CASSIRTGGSGANVLTF
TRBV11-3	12	CASSLQNEKLFF